Listed here are 19 T cell receptor beta chains from one sample, sequenced in a study of T cells after somatic rescue of genetic block (TCRdb year 2020). Receptor libraries were prepared by the immunoSEQ multiplex PCR assay. This is the immuneACCESS table as TCRdb keeps it, with only in-frame sequences that have V and J called. A part of the clones is gone; compared with another copy, unresolved V genes explain less than half, and the rest is unexplained. A total of 70,000 to 95,000 clones appear in this sample, 90% of them only once. Jointly, the top ten make up about 1.5% of the sample. Material for sequencing was peripheral blood mononuclear cells (PBMCs). These TCRs come from a woman aged 18 to 35.

The chain uses TRBV5-5 and TRBJ2-4, with 8 bases that match TRBD2. From germline, CDR1 is SGHKS and CDR2 YYEKEE (reference sequence). This CDR3 comprises 13 residues. Losses at the gene ends were 0 bases for V and 11 bases for J; bases not matched to a gene: 4. The CDR3 reads CASSLEGLVFQYF. The CDR3 DNA is TGTGCCAGCAGCTTGGAGGGACTAGTGTTTCAGTACTTC.

The chain uses TRBV5-1 and TRBJ2-1; 8 bases are a match to TRBD2. The CDR3 is 12 residues long. Germline trimming cut 3 bases from V and 8 bases from J; bases unmatched to any gene: 1. Per the germline V gene, CDR1 is SGHRS and CDR2 is YFSETQ. This CDR3 is CASSWGLDEQFF. DNA of the CDR3: TGCGCCAGCAGCTGGGGACTAGATGAGCAGTTCTTC.

This clone was detected once. This chain links TRBV7-2 with TRBJ2-7; D might be TRBD1 or TRBD2, each matching 5 bases. V was clipped by 5 bases and J by 5 bases, with 13 bases between them. Germline CDR1 and CDR2: SGHTA and FQGNSA. The CDR3 extends over 13 amino acids. Here the CDR3 reads CASSPALGDEQYF. The CDR3 coding sequence is TGTGCCAGCAGCCCCGCACTAGGGGACGAGCAGTACTTC.

The V gene is TRBV2, the J gene TRBJ1-5; TRBD1 matches 11 bases. The CDR3 has 15 amino acids. V gave up 1 base and J gave up 5 bases; unmatched junction bases: 1. The germline CDR1 and CDR2 sequences are SNHLY and FYNNEI. CDR3 sequence (DNA): TGTGCCAGCAGTGAAGGGACAGGGGGCTATCAGCCCCAGCATTTT. Translating it yields CASSEGTGGYQPQHF. Variable domain in full (rest from reference TRBV2 and TRBJ1-5): EPEVTQTPSHQVTQMGQEVILRCVPISNHLYFYWYRQILGQKVEFLVSFYNNEISEKSEIFDDQFSVERPDGSNFTLKIRSTKLEDSAMYFCASSEGTGGYQPQHFGDGTRLSIL.

The CDR3 nucleotides are TGTGCCAGCAGCTTACGGGGACAGGGGGTGACTGAAGCTTTCTTT. Translating it yields CASSLRGQGVTEAFF. The rearrangement links TRBV11-2 to TRBJ1-1, with 11 nucleotides matching TRBD1. This CDR3 has 15 residues. Germline CDR1 SGHAT, CDR2 FQNNGV. V was pared by 2 bases and J by 5 bases, with 4 bases of the junction left unmatched.

This clone was seen once. The V and J genes are TRBV7-2 and TRBJ1-2; D gene unclear. The CDR3 length is 14 residues. Germline V CDR1 and CDR2: SGHTA, FQGNSA. V lost 1 base and J 7 bases, leaving 13 bases between the germline ends. CDR3 bases: TGTGCCAGCAGCTTAGACATCCCTAATGCTGGCTACACCTTC. The encoded protein is CASSLDIPNAGYTF.

V is TRBV5-1 and J is TRBJ2-3; 8 nucleotides match TRBD2. The V segment lost 0 bases and the J segment 1 base; nucleotides outside the gene matches: 4. Germline V gene data show CDR1 as SGHRS and CDR2 as YFSETQ. The CDR3 sequence is 16 residues long. CDR3 residues: CASSLEGLGGTDTQYF. In nucleotides, the CDR3 is TGCGCCAGCAGCTTGGAGGGACTAGGGGGCACAGATACGCAGTATTTT.

The V and J genes are TRBV7-9 and TRBJ1-2, with D unclear. Per the germline V gene, CDR1 is SEHNR and CDR2 is FQNEAQ (reference sequence). V gave up 1 base and J gave up 6 bases, with 12 bases separating them. The CDR3 contains 14 residues. CDR3 in DNA: TGTGCCAGCAGCTTAGGGCGGGGAACGGATGGCTACACCTTC. It specifies CASSLGRGTDGYTF.

About this clone itself: Other DNA variants within this sample encode the same CDR3. V and J are TRBV6-4 and TRBJ2-1, with D maybe TRBD2 (6 bases). This CDR3 spans 15 amino acids. Trimming removed 0 bases at V and 0 bases at J, with 6 bases between. Germline CDR1 and CDR2: MRHNA and SNTAGT. In DNA form, the CDR3 reads TGTGCCAGCAGTGACTCAGCGGGCTCCTACAATGAGCAGTTCTTC. Its translation: CASSDSAGSYNEQFF.

This clone was seen more than once but under ten times. This sequence joins TRBV7-9 and TRBJ1-1; the D gene is possibly TRBD1 (6 bases). Germline V lookup: CDR1 SEHNR, CDR2 FQNEAQ (reference sequence). The V gene lost 5 bases and the J gene lost 7 bases, with 11 bases spanning the gap. CDR3 length: 12 residues. CDR3 loop: CASSTDSIEAFF. The CDR3 coding sequence is TGTGCCAGCAGCACGGACAGTATTGAAGCTTTCTTT.

This clone showed up just once. This sequence joins TRBV2 and TRBJ2-3, with D possibly called TRBD1 or TRBD2 (5 bases each). This CDR3 contains 16 residues. The V and J ends lost 6 bases and 2 bases respectively, with 18 bases between them. The V gene's germline CDR1 is SNHLY and CDR2 FYNNEI. CDR3 region: CASRAPGWGFTDTQYF. The CDR3, as DNA: TGTGCCAGCAGGGCCCCGGGATGGGGCTTCACAGATACGCAGTATTTT.

The gene calls are TRBV5-4 and TRBJ1-4, with a possible D match to TRBD1 (5 bases). V lost 1 base to trimming and J lost 8 bases, with 15 bases between them. There are 15 residues in the CDR3. CDR1 and CDR2 (germline): SGHNT, YYREEE (reference sequence). As DNA, the CDR3 is TGTGCCAGCAGCTTGACGGGACCGCCGGGGGAAAAACTGTTTTTT. Amino acid sequence: CASSLTGPPGEKLFF.

The chain employs TRBV28 and TRBJ1-4; TRBD1 might be the D (6 bases). The germline gives CDR1 MDHEN, CDR2 SYDVKM. The CDR3 spans 14 residues. Trimming removed 9 bases from V and 7 bases from J, with 18 bases in between. This CDR3 reads CASFSQGLAEKLFF. CDR3 DNA: TGTGCCAGTTTCAGTCAGGGGTTGGCTGAAAAACTGTTTTTT.

V usage is TRBV18 and J usage is TRBJ1-1, with D hard to call. Germline lookup yields CDR1 KGHSH and CDR2 LQKENI. V lost 2 bases to trimming and J lost 4 bases, with 14 bases between them. This CDR3 has 15 residues. This CDR3 reads CASSPAADWVTEAFF. The CDR3 nucleotides are TGTGCCAGCTCACCAGCGGCCGACTGGGTCACTGAAGCTTTCTTT.

This rearrangement joins TRBV4-1 to TRBJ2-1; D remains ambiguous. The CDR3 totals 16 residues. Germline V gene data show CDR1 as MGHRA and CDR2 as YSYEKL. V dropped 2 bases and J dropped 4 bases, with 15 bases sitting between them. CDR3 residues: CASSQPLQSRYNEQFF. CDR3 nucleotides: TGCGCCAGCAGCCAACCCCTCCAGTCTAGGTACAATGAGCAGTTCTTC.

The gene calls are TRBV7-9 and TRBJ1-1; 7 bases agree with TRBD1. Germline V gene sequence: CDR1 SEHNR, CDR2 FQNEAQ (reference sequence). The CDR3 is 15 residues long. The ends lost 7 bases at V and 4 bases at J; junction bases unmatched: 12. The CDR3 sequence: CASTTNNRGGTEAFF. DNA for the CDR3: TGTGCCAGCACGACAAATAACAGGGGAGGCACTGAAGCTTTCTTT.

The V gene is TRBV7-9, the J gene TRBJ2-4, with 7 bases fitting TRBD1. V was pared by 5 bases and J by 0 bases, with 7 bases of the junction left unmatched. The CDR3 sequence is 16 residues long. CDR1 is SEHNR, CDR2 FQNEAQ, per germline (reference sequence). The CDR3 sequence: CASSRGQDAAKNIQYF. For the CDR3, the DNA is TGTGCCAGCAGCCGAGGACAGGACGCAGCCAAAAACATTCAGTACTTC. Together with reference TRBV7-9 and TRBJ2-4, the CDR3 gives the full variable domain: DTGVSQNPRHKITKRGQNVTFRCDPISEHNRLYWYRQTLGQGPEFLTYFQNEAQLEKSRLLSDRFSAERPKGSFSTLEIQRTEQGDSAMYLCASSRGQDAAKNIQYFGAGTRLSVL.

The genes are TRBV29-1 and TRBJ2-1; TRBD1 agrees at 8 bases. Trimming cost V 6 bases and J 6 bases; bases outside gene matches: 10. The CDR3 spans 14 residues. Germline V gene sequence: CDR1 SQVTM, CDR2 ANQGSEA. In nucleotides, the CDR3 is TGCAGCGTAGACCAGGGGGCGGTTGGCAATGAGCAGTTCTTC. Its protein is CSVDQGAVGNEQFF.

The gene calls are TRBV6-5 and TRBJ2-7; 8 nucleotides agree with TRBD1. From germline, CDR1 is MNHEY and CDR2 SVGAGI. Trimming at V came to 5 bases and at J to 6 bases, leaving 3 bases not matched to a gene. The CDR3 loop spans 12 amino acids. CDR3 amino acids: CASSRTGTEQYF. The CDR3, as DNA: TGTGCCAGCAGTCGGACAGGGACCGAGCAGTACTTC.